This T cell receptor (beta chain) was captured by sequencing in a study of cytomegalovirus exposure and HLA in healthy donors. Study-level points and caveats: The authors assumed roughly uniform sequencing depth across donors for presence/absence analyses. The classifier reportedly diagnosed cytomegalovirus status with high specificity and sensitivity.

CDR1 and CDR2 (germline): MNHEY, SVGAGI. The ends were cut back, 8 bases at V and 4 bases at J, with 14 bases in the middle. There are 14 residues in the CDR3. A note on this clone: No antigen is known for it.

The PCR had 60 Vbeta and 13 Jbeta primers. Per the authors' pipeline: Later work found tens of millions of unique TCR beta chains, with 9 million to 13 million shared. Measured with immunoSEQ multiplex PCR; TCRdb has only the in-frame clones, and not every one. D and trimming were read from the DNA, whereas the V and J calls and clone size are those reported in that table. The data contain roughly 160,000 clones, around 77% of them singletons. What was sequenced was PBMCs. The chain combines TRBV6-5 with TRBJ2-2; D call uncertain. The clonotype originates from a man in his fifties or sixties in good health and CMV-seronegative. The CDR3 sequence: CASPTIVGTGELFF. The CDR3 DNA follows: TGTGCCAGCCCAACTATCGTGGGCACCGGGGAGCTGTTTTTT.